This T cell receptor beta chain appears in the sequencing data of a study of blood T cell repertoires in COVID-19. Assay: immunoSEQ multiplex PCR; the TCRdb copy retains only in-frame clones and omits some. The data hold over 200,000 clones, with 70% to 85% observed a single time. This CDR3 region has 14 residues. Germline CDR1 MNHNY, CDR2 SVGAGI (reference sequence). The V and J ends lost 6 bases and 0 bases respectively, with 12 bases between them. This receptor was identified in a man aged 35 to 55 who had recovered from COVID-19. The chain employs TRBV6-6 and TRBJ2-7; maybe TRBD2 (5 bases). Specimen: peripheral blood. In nucleotides, the CDR3 is TGTGCCAGCAGAAGGGAGACGAGCTCCTACGAGCAGTACTTC. It specifies CASRRETSSYEQYF.